A single sample is the source of the 19 T cell receptor beta chains below, sequenced in a study of shared clonotypes between healthy human individuals. Repertoires were generated with immunoSEQ multiplex PCR, while TCRdb's copy carries only in-frame clones and drops some. The repertoire holds approximately 340,000 clones, with less than 85% as singletons. The sample comprised memory CD4+ T cells sorted from blood. Regarding subset: CD45RA-negative fraction. The source of these receptors is a man aged 25 to 40 in good health.

V and J are TRBV5-1 and TRBJ2-7; 9 bases fit TRBD1. The CDR3 loop spans 16 amino acids. Germline loops: CDR1 SGHRS, CDR2 YFSETQ. V lost 4 bases and J lost 0; bases outside the gene matches: 8. The CDR3 sequence is CASSGTGTGTSYEQYF. The CDR3 DNA follows: TGCGCCAGCAGCGGGACCGGGACAGGGACCTCCTACGAGCAGTACTTC.

Only one count was recorded for this clone. V usage is TRBV7-9 and J usage is TRBJ2-3, with 11 bases lining up with TRBD1. With V trimmed by 4 bases and J by 8 bases, 11 bases remained unmatched. Germline values: CDR1 SEHNR, CDR2 FQNEAQ (reference sequence). The CDR3 has 16 residues. The CDR3 reads CASSSRTGGVSGTQYF. CDR3 in DNA: TGTGCCAGCAGCTCACGGACAGGGGGCGTTTCGGGTACGCAGTATTTT.

The table lists this clone with a count of one. This chain links TRBV7-9 with TRBJ2-7, with 8 bases matching TRBD2. V gave up 4 bases and J gave up 5 bases; unmatched junction bases: 13. The CDR3 consists of 16 residues. From germline, CDR1 is SEHNR and CDR2 FQNEAQ (reference sequence). The CDR3 DNA is TGTGCCAGCAGCTCCTGGCCGGGACTAGGGACGCACGAGCAGTACTTC. This translates into CASSSWPGLGTHEQYF.

This clone was seen repeatedly, ten times or more. The rearrangement joins TRBV28 to TRBJ2-2; D call uncertain. Germline V gene sequence: CDR1 MDHEN, CDR2 SYDVKM. The CDR3 is 12 amino acids. V was clipped by 7 bases and J by 4 bases, with 7 bases between them. Written as DNA, the CDR3 is TGTGCCAGCACCCCCGGCACCGGGGAGCTGTTTTTT. This encodes CASTPGTGELFF. Based on the CDR3 plus reference TRBV28 and TRBJ2-2, the full variable domain is DVKVTQSSRYLVKRTGEKVFLECVQDMDHENMFWYRQDPGLGLRLIYFSYDVKMKEKGDIPEGYSVSREKKERFSLILESASTNQTSMYLCASTPGTGELFFGEGSRLTVL.

The rearrangement uses TRBV6-5 and TRBJ1-4, with 11 bases identical to TRBD1. This CDR3 has 16 amino acids. Germline CDR1 reads MNHEY; CDR2 reads SVGAGI. J gave up 1 base and V 4 bases, and 2 bases lay outside the gene matches. The CDR3 reads CASSSGTGGTNEKLFF. CDR3 bases: TGTGCCAGCAGTTCCGGGACAGGGGGAACTAATGAAAAACTGTTTTTT.

The chain carries TRBV27 and TRBJ2-1; TRBD2 agrees at 12 bases. This CDR3 contains 17 residues. J lost 4 bases, V lost 6 bases, and 10 bases had no gene match. The V gene's germline CDR1 is MNHEY and CDR2 SMNVEV (reference sequence). CDR3 residues: CASRDLAGGPRYNEQFF. The DNA for the CDR3 is TGTGCCAGCAGGGACCTAGCGGGAGGGCCCAGGTACAATGAGCAGTTCTTC.

This clone was seen just once. V gene TRBV7-6 combines with J gene TRBJ2-1, with TRBD2 matching 13 bases. Losses at the gene ends were 5 bases for V and 10 bases for J; bases not matched to a gene: 14. The CDR3 loop spans 17 amino acids. Germline lookup yields CDR1 SGHVS and CDR2 FNYEAQ. In DNA, the CDR3 is TGTGCCAGCAGCCCCGCCGTAGGACTAGCGGGAGCACACGAGCAGTTCTTC. Its protein product is CASSPAVGLAGAHEQFF.

The table lists this clone with a few counts. The genes are TRBV7-8 and TRBJ2-5; either TRBD1 or TRBD2 may fit D (6 bases each). Germline V lookup: CDR1 SGHVS, CDR2 FQNEAQ. V lost 2 bases, J lost 5 bases, and 15 bases lay in between. This CDR3 has 15 residues. Here the CDR3 DNA reads TGTGCCAGCAGCTTAAGAGGCAGGGGAGGCGAGACCCAGTACTTC. Its protein is CASSLRGRGGETQYF.

A word on this clone: Other DNA sequences in this specimen translate into the identical CDR3. The chain couples TRBV11-2 to TRBJ2-3, with 11 bases matching TRBD2. Germline V gene data show CDR1 as SGHAT and CDR2 as FQNNGV. There are 16 residues in the CDR3. Trimming took 4 bases from V and 1 from J; bases not matched to a gene: 4. The CDR3 sequence: CASSSGLAGGTDTQYF. CDR3 nucleotide sequence: TGTGCCAGCAGCTCCGGACTAGCGGGCGGCACAGATACGCAGTATTTT.

Here the CDR3 DNA reads TGTGCCAGCAGTGAACCGGGACAGGGGGAGCTGTTTTTT. Translation: CASSEPGQGELFF. The genes are TRBV6-1 and TRBJ2-2; 7 bases are shared with TRBD1. V trimming: 2 bases; J trimming: 8 bases; junction bases outside the gene matches: 2. CDR3 size: 13 residues. Germline V gene lookup returns CDR1 MNHNS and CDR2 SASEGT.

With respect to this clone: This sample includes further DNA sequences coding for the same CDR3. V is TRBV5-4 and J is TRBJ2-1; D is uncertain. Per germline, CDR1 SGHNT and CDR2 YYREEE (reference sequence). The V gene lost 1 base and the J gene lost 0 bases, with 5 bases spanning the gap. The CDR3 extends over 14 amino acids. CDR3 bases: TGTGCCAGCAGCTTGTCTGGCTCCTACAATGAGCAGTTCTTC. Translating gives CASSLSGSYNEQFF.

The sample holds a few counts of this clone. The chain joins TRBV18 to TRBJ2-7, with 8 bases aligning to TRBD2. There are 13 residues in the CDR3. Trimming took 3 bases from V and 6 from J; bases not matched to a gene: 4. CDR1 KGHSH and CDR2 LQKENI come from the germline V gene. The CDR3 DNA reads TGTGCCAGCTCACCGAGCGGGAGTGGCGAGCAGTACTTC. As protein: CASSPSGSGEQYF. Based on the CDR3 plus reference TRBV18 and TRBJ2-7, the full variable domain is NAGVMQNPRHLVRRRGQEARLRCSPMKGHSHVYWYRQLPEEGLKFMVYLQKENIIDESGMPKERFSAEFPKEGPSILRIQQVVRGDSAAYFCASSPSGSGEQYFGPGTRLTVT.

This chain connects TRBV7-2 to TRBJ1-2; D gene unclear. Trimming removed 1 base at V and 0 bases at J, with 6 bases between. The germline V gene has CDR1 SGHTA and CDR2 FQGNSA. CDR3 length equals 14 residues. CDR3 coding DNA: TGTGCCAGCAGCTTAGTCCCAGCTAACTATGGCTACACCTTC. Translated: CASSLVPANYGYTF. The variable domain in full, with the rest retrieved from reference TRBV7-2 and TRBJ1-2, is GAGVSQSPSNKVTEKGKDVELRCDPISGHTALYWYRQSLGQGLEFLIYFQGNSAPDKSGLPSDRFSAERTGGSVSTLTIQRTQQEDSAVYLCASSLVPANYGYTFGSGTRLTVV.

The chain couples TRBV5-1 to TRBJ2-1, with 9 bases lining up with TRBD2. The germline CDR1 and CDR2 sequences are SGHRS and YFSETQ. J gave up 0 bases and V 4 bases, and 5 bases lay outside the gene matches. CDR3 length equals 16 residues. The CDR3 DNA reads as TGCGCCAGCAGCCCGACTAGCGGAAGCTCCTACAATGAGCAGTTCTTC. Residues: CASSPTSGSSYNEQFF.

The chain combines TRBV7-4 with TRBJ1-2; D is perhaps TRBD1 (6 bases). The CDR3 loop spans 13 amino acids. CDR1 and CDR2 (germline): SGHVT, SQSDAQ. V lost 5 bases and J 1 base, leaving 8 bases between the germline ends. The CDR3 reads CASSRTVNYGYTF. The CDR3 DNA reads TGTGCCAGCAGCCGGACAGTTAACTATGGCTACACCTTC.

The chain links TRBV9 to TRBJ2-7, with 7 nucleotides matching TRBD1. The V and J ends lost 4 bases and 3 bases, in that order; junction bases with no gene match: 13. CDR1 is SGDLS and CDR2 is YYNGEE in the germline V gene. The CDR3 consists of 16 residues. The CDR3 DNA is TGTGCCAGCAGCCCGCGTCTCGGGACAGCTTTCTACGAGCAGTACTTC. This sequence encodes CASSPRLGTAFYEQYF.

V gene TRBV7-9 combines with J gene TRBJ2-7; a weak D match, TRBD1 (5 bases). Trimming shortened V by 5 bases and J by 3 bases, and 11 bases separated the two germline ends. CDR1 and CDR2 from the germline V gene are SEHNR and FQNEAQ (reference sequence). CDR3 length: 13 residues. CDR3 nucleotide sequence: TGTGCCAGCAGCCACTCAGGGATCTACGAGCAGTACTTC. Translation: CASSHSGIYEQYF.

V is TRBV29-1 and J is TRBJ2-1, with TRBD2 matching over 8 bases. CDR1 is SQVTM, CDR2 ANQGSEA, per germline. The V segment lost 4 bases and the J segment 7 bases; nucleotides outside the gene matches: 3. The CDR3 length is 12 residues. CDR3 coding DNA: TGCAGCGTTGGCGGGAGGCCAAATGAGCAGTTCTTC. Translating gives CSVGGRPNEQFF.

The rearrangement links TRBV4-3 to TRBJ2-5; D gene uncertain. V was shortened by 1 base and J by 6 bases, with 6 bases between the two germline ends. Germline V lookup: CDR1 LGHNA, CDR2 YSLEER. This CDR3 is 12 amino acids long. CDR3 residues: CASSQGDQTQYF. Written as DNA, the CDR3 is TGCGCCAGCAGCCAAGGGGATCAGACCCAGTACTTC.